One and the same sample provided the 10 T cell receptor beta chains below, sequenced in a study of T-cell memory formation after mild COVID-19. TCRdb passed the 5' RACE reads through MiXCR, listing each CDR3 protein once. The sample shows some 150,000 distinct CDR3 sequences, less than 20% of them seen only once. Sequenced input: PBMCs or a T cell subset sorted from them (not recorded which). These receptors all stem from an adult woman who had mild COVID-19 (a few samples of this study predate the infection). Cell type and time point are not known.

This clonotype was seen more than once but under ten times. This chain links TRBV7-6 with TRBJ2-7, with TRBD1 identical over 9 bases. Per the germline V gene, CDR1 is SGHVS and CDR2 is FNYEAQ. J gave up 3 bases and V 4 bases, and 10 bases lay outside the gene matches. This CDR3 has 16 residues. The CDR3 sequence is CASSSYRDRDHYEQYF. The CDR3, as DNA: TGTGCCAGCAGCTCCTACAGGGACAGGGACCACTACGAGCAGTACTTC.

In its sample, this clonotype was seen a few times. For the CDR3, the DNA is TGTGCCTGGACCTCAGGGGGAGCCTGGAATTCACCCCTCCACTTT. It encodes CAWTSGGAWNSPLHF. This chain uses TRBV30 with TRBJ1-6; 7 bases agree with TRBD1. Trimming removed 4 bases from V and 7 bases from J; junction bases left unmatched: 10. This CDR3 is 15 amino acids long. Germline-derived CDR1 and CDR2 are GTSNPN and SVGIG (reference sequence).

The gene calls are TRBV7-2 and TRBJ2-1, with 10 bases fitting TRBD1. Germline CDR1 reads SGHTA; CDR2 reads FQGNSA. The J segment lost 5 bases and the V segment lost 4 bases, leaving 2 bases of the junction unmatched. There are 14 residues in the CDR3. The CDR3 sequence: CASSWDRGNNEQFF. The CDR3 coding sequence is TGTGCCAGCAGCTGGGACAGGGGCAACAATGAGCAGTTCTTC.

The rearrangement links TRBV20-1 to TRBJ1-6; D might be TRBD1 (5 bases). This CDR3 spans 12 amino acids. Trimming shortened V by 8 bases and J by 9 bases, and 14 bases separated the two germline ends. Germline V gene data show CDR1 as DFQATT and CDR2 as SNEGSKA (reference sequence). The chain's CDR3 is CSSQGVGSPLHF. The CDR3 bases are TGCAGTAGTCAGGGCGTAGGTTCACCCCTCCACTTT.

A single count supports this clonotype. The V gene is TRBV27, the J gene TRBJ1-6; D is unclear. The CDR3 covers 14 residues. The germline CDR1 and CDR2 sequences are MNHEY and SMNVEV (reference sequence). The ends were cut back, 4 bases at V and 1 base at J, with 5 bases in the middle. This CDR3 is CASSYRSYNSPLHF. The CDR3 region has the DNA TGTGCCAGCAGTTATCGATCCTATAATTCACCCCTCCACTTT.

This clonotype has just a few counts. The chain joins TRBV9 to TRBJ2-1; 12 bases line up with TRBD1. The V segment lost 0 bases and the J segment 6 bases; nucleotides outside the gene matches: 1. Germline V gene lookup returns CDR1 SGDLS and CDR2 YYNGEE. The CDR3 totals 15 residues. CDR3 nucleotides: TGTGCCAGCAGCGTAGAGGGACAGGGGGCCAATGAGCAGTTCTTC. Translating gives CASSVEGQGANEQFF.

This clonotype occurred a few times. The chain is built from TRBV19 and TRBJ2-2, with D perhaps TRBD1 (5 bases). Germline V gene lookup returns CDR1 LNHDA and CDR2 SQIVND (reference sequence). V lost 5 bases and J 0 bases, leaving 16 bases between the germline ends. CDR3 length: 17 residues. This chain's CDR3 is CASSFQARQTNTGELFF. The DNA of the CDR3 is TGTGCCAGTAGTTTTCAAGCCCGACAGACGAACACCGGGGAGCTGTTTTTT. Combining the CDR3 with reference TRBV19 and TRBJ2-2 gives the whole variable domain DGGITQSPKYLFRKEGQNVTLSCEQNLNHDAMYWYRQDPGQGLRLIYYSQIVNDFQKGDIAEGYSVSREKKESFPLTVTSAQKNPTAFYLCASSFQARQTNTGELFFGEGSRLTVL.

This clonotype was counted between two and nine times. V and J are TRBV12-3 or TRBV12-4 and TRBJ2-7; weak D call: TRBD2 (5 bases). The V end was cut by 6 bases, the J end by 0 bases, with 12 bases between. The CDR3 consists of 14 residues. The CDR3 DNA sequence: TGTGCCAGCAGCCCTCTAGCCACCTCCTACGAGCAGTACTTC. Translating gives CASSPLATSYEQYF.

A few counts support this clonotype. In nucleotides, the CDR3 is TGCAGCGTGTACCGGGCGACTAGCTCGGTTGCAGATACGCAGTATTTT. Protein sequence: CSVYRATSSVADTQYF. The chain couples TRBV29-1 to TRBJ2-3; the match to TRBD2 covers 7 bases. Unmatched junction bases numbered 16, after V lost 6 bases and J lost 4 bases. CDR3 length: 16 amino acids. The germline V gene encodes CDR1 SQVTM and CDR2 ANQGSEA.

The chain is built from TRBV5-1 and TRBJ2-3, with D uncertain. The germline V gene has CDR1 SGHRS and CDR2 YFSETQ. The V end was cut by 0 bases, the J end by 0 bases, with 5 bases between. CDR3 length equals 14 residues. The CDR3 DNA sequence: TGCGCCAGCAGCTTGGGTAAGAGCACAGATACGCAGTATTTT. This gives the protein CASSLGKSTDTQYF.